The clone carrying this TCR beta chain was found many times. These data belong to a study of regulatory T cells in long-lasting Graves disease. Time point denoted: newly diagnosed GD, antithyroid drugs for less than 3 months. The TCR library was prepared using RNA isolated from PBMCs. Arm-PCR of CDR3 regions and iRepertoire HTBI primers were used to build TCR beta libraries. TCRdb ran MiXCR on the multiplex PCR reads and lists one entry per CDR3 protein. The sample includes roughly 400,000 distinct CDR3 sequences, around 16% of them seen just once. This CDR3 spans 13 amino acids. Germline assignment: CDR1 SQVTM and CDR2 ANQGSEA. V was shortened by 1 base and J by 0 bases, with 6 bases between the two germline ends. This sample also appeared in a second study, on T cells in Graves' hyperthyroidism and ophthalmopathy.

V gene TRBV29-1 combines with J gene TRBJ1-1, with D perhaps matching TRBD1 (6 bases). Material: peripheral blood mononuclear cells (PBMCs), obtained at new diagnosis, from a patient treated with antithyroid drugs. The sequence came from a woman in her forties with Graves disease. CDR3 sequence (DNA): TGCAGCGTTGAAGGACAGGTGAACACTGAAGCTTTCTTT. Translation: CSVEGQVNTEAFF. Filled out from reference TRBV29-1 and TRBJ1-1, the complete variable domain reads SAVISQKPSRDICQRGTSLTIQCQVDSQVTMMFWYRQQPGQSLTLIATANQGSEATYESGFVIDKFPISRPNLTFSTLTVSNMSPEDSSIYLCSVEGQVNTEAFFGQGTRLTVV.